This T cell receptor (beta chain) derives from a study of T-cell memory formation after mild COVID-19. About the research overall: Most TCR clusters belonged to a single donor. Points from the study as a whole: Memory cells collected pre-infection included some clones that later responded, suggesting cross-reactive memory joined. Among clones contracting day 15 to 85, CD4/CD8 was balanced, whereas later expanders leaned CD4+.

This clonotype was counted between two and nine times. Its matching antigen is unknown. Using its own MiXCR run on the 5' RACE reads, TCRdb lists one record per CDR3 protein. The sample includes under 250,000 distinct CDR3 sequences, 15% of them seen just once. After removal of 2 bases from V and 3 bases from J, the junction contained 3 bases not matched to a gene. CDR1 and CDR2 from the germline V gene are LGHDT and YNNKEL (reference sequence). The CDR3 runs to 15 residues. This sequence was found in an adult woman who had mild COVID-19 (a few samples of this study predate the infection). Cell type and time point are not known. Sample: PBMCs or a T cell subset sorted from them (not recorded which). V is TRBV3-1 and J is TRBJ2-2; TRBD1 matches at 7 bases. CDR3: CASSQWDSYTGELFF. CDR3 bases: TGTGCCAGCAGCCAATGGGACAGCTACACCGGGGAGCTGTTTTTT.